This T cell receptor beta chain was identified during a study of shared clonotypes between healthy human individuals. CDR3 length equals 15 residues. V lost 2 bases to trimming and J lost 2 bases, with 10 bases between them. CDR1 MNHNY and CDR2 SVGAGI come from the germline V gene (reference sequence). The method was immunoSEQ multiplex PCR; TCRdb's version includes in-frame clones alone and lacks a portion of them. The sample lists roughly 2 million clones; roughly 96% were seen once. This clone turned up a few times. The sequence derives from a man younger than 35 in good health. Sequenced: naive CD4+ T cells sorted from blood. The subset was: CD45RA+ positively selected. This rearrangement joins TRBV6-6 to TRBJ1-5; D gene ambiguous. CDR3 sequence: CASSYMGQGNQPQHF. CDR3 in DNA: TGTGCCAGCAGTTACATGGGCCAGGGCAATCAGCCCCAGCATTTT.